These 10 T cell receptor beta chains were all obtained from the same sample, sequenced in a study of shared clonotypes between healthy human individuals. Some clones are missing from TCRdb's copy, which holds only in-frame ones; the method was immunoSEQ multiplex PCR. The sample consists of roughly 2.2 million clones, 85% to 95% of them appearing once. What was sequenced was naive CD4+ T cells from PBMCs. Subset given: CD45RA+ positively selected. Receptors were obtained from a man aged 18-30 years in good health. Some clones in this sample may be carry-over from other donors' samples.

This clone showed up just once. J is TRBJ2-2 and V is TRBV27, with 8 nucleotides matching TRBD2. From germline, CDR1 is MNHEY and CDR2 SMNVEV (reference sequence). This CDR3 has 16 amino acids. The V gene end was trimmed by 6 bases and the J gene end by 4 bases; junction bases not matched to a gene: 10. CDR3 in amino acids: CASRVLADGGTGELFF. CDR3 in DNA: TGTGCCAGCAGGGTACTAGCGGACGGGGGCACCGGGGAGCTGTTTTTT.

The chain couples TRBV2 to TRBJ2-5; D is unclear. CDR3 length: 13 amino acids. In germline, CDR1 is SNHLY, CDR2 FYNNEI. Trimming took 4 bases from V and 2 from J, leaving 8 bases between them. CDR3 nucleotides: TGTGCCAGCAGTGTGGGGTCACAAGAGACCCAGTACTTC. The encoded protein is CASSVGSQETQYF.

The rearrangement uses TRBV19 and TRBJ2-5; 7 bases map to TRBD1. CDR1 LNHDA and CDR2 SQIVND come from the germline V gene (reference sequence). The CDR3 runs 13 residues. Trimming took 10 bases from V and 5 from J; bases not matched to a gene: 10. CDR3 protein: CATRRGGGETQYF. CDR3 DNA: TGTGCCACACGGAGAGGGGGCGGGGAGACCCAGTACTTC.

The CDR3 protein is CASSYLPLTSLETQYF. CDR3 DNA: TGTGCCAGCAGTTACCTCCCTTTGACTAGTCTAGAGACCCAGTACTTC. The chain recombines TRBV6-5 with TRBJ2-5, with D possibly being TRBD2 (6 bases). The V end lost 2 bases, the J end lost 4 bases, and 17 bases lay between the germline ends. The germline gives CDR1 MNHEY, CDR2 SVGAGI. The CDR3 has 16 amino acids.

J is TRBJ2-7 and V is TRBV30; D is undetermined. Germline CDR1 and CDR2: GTSNPN and SVGIG (reference sequence). This CDR3 is 14 amino acids long. V was pared by 5 bases and J by 0 bases, with 14 bases between. The CDR3 is CAWGPLLGSYEQYF. As DNA, the CDR3 is TGTGCCTGGGGTCCCCTACTTGGCTCCTACGAGCAGTACTTC.

This clone was detected a few times. Other DNA sequences from this sample encode an identical CDR3 as well. The genes are TRBV29-1 and TRBJ1-1; D uncertain. V lost 4 bases to trimming and J lost 5 bases, with 8 bases between them. Germline loops: CDR1 SQVTM, CDR2 ANQGSEA. The CDR3 totals 11 residues. The CDR3 loop is CSVVARTEAFF. The CDR3 bases are TGCAGCGTTGTCGCGCGAACTGAAGCTTTCTTT. Together with reference TRBV29-1 and TRBJ1-1, the CDR3 gives the full variable domain: SAVISQKPSRDICQRGTSLTIQCQVDSQVTMMFWYRQQPGQSLTLIATANQGSEATYESGFVIDKFPISRPNLTFSTLTVSNMSPEDSSIYLCSVVARTEAFFGQGTRLTVV.

The gene calls are TRBV7-3 and TRBJ2-2; D is ambiguous. The CDR3 is 16 amino acids. The V end was cut by 0 bases, the J end by 4 bases, with 12 bases between. Germline lookup yields CDR1 SGHTA and CDR2 FQGTGA. In DNA, the CDR3 is TGTGCCAGCAGCTTAACGCGTCTGGGCGGCACCGGGGAGCTGTTTTTT. Encoded protein: CASSLTRLGGTGELFF.

The CDR3 nucleotides are TGTGCCAGAAGCCCCACCGGGGGGACAGGGAACACTGAAGCTTTCTTT. This sequence encodes CARSPTGGTGNTEAFF. The V gene is TRBV5-3, the J gene TRBJ1-1; 8 bases match TRBD1. TRBV5-3 counts as an open reading frame of uncertain function. J lost 1 base, V lost 4 bases, and 9 bases had no gene match. This CDR3 region has 16 residues.

The J gene is TRBJ1-4, the V gene TRBV5-1; D gene ambiguous. The CDR3 runs to 14 residues. Germline CDR1 reads SGHRS; CDR2 reads YFSETQ. Trimming pared 0 bases from V and 1 base from J, leaving 4 bases between. CDR3 protein: CASSLELTNEKLFF. The CDR3 nucleotides are TGCGCCAGCAGCTTGGAGTTAACTAATGAAAAACTGTTTTTT.

This chain joins TRBV4-2 and TRBJ1-5; the D is unclear. V gave up 1 base and J gave up 0 bases, with 10 bases separating them. The CDR3 sequence is 16 residues long. Germline V lookup: CDR1 LGHNA, CDR2 YNFKEQ. The CDR3 DNA sequence: TGTGCCAGCAGCCAAGCGGTAGGGAATAGCAATCAGCCCCAGCATTTT. This gives the protein CASSQAVGNSNQPQHF.